This T cell receptor beta chain comes out of a study of T cell responses to AZD1222 COVID-19 vaccine. Study-level results: In the spike-specific TCR repertoire, nearly half reportedly target unmutated variant regions.

Notes on this clone: The antigen remains unidentified.

Assay used: immunoSEQ multiplex PCR; TCRdb lists only in-frame clones, some missing. Here the sample spans nearly 200,000 clones, approximately 94% being singletons. With V trimmed by 1 base and J by 0 bases, 12 bases remained unmatched. The germline CDR1 and CDR2 sequences are SGHTA and FQGNSA. The CDR3 is made up of 19 amino acids. Sequencing used peripheral blood, obtained 28 days after the second AZD1222 dose. The sequence came from an adult who received the AZD1222 COVID-19 vaccine. The genes are TRBV7-2 and TRBJ1-3, with TRBD1 matching 7 bases. The CDR3 nucleotides are TGTGCCAGCAGCTTAGGGACAGGCCGCTTACTCTACTCTGGAAACACCATATATTTT. Its protein product is CASSLGTGRLLYSGNTIYF.